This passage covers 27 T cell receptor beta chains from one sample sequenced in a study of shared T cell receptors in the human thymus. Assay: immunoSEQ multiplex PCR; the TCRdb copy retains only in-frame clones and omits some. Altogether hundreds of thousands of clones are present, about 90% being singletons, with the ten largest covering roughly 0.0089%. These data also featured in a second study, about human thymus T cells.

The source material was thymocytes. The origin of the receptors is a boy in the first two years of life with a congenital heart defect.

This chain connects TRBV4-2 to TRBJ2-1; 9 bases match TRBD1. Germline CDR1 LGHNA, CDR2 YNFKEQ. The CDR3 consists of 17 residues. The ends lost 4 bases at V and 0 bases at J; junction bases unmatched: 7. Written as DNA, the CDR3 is TGTGCCAGCAGCCCAGGGACAGGGCCCGGCTCCTACAATGAGCAGTTCTTC. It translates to CASSPGTGPGSYNEQFF.

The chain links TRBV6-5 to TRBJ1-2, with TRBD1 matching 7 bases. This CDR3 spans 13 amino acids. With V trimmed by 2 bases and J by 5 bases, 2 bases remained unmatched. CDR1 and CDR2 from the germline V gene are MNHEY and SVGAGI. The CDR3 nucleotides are TGTGCCAGCAGTTACGGGGACAGTTATGGCTACACCTTC. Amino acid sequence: CASSYGDSYGYTF.

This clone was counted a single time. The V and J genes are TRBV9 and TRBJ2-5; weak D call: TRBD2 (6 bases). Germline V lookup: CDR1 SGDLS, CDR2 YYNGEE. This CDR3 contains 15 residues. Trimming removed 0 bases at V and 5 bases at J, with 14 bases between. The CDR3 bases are TGTGCCAGCAGCGTAGGGTCGTGGGGGAGGGAGACCCAGTACTTC. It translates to CASSVGSWGRETQYF. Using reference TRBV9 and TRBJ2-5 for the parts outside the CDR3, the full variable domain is DSGVTQTPKHLITATGQRVTLRCSPRSGDLSVYWYQQSLDQGLQFLIQYYNGEERAKGNILERFSAQQFPDLHSELNLSSLELGDSALYFCASSVGSWGRETQYFGPGTRLLVL.

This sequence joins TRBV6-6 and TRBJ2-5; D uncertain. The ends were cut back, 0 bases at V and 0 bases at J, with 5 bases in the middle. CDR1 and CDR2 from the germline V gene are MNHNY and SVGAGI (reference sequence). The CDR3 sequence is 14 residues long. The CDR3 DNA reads TGTGCCAGCAGTTACTCGTCTAACCAAGAGACCCAGTACTTC. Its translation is CASSYSSNQETQYF.

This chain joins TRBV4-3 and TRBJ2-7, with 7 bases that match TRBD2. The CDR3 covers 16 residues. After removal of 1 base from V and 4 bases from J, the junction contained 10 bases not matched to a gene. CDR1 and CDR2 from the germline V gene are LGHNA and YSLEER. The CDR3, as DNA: TGCGCCAGCAGCCAAGCCCTAGCGGCAGTCGGGTACGAGCAGTACTTC. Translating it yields CASSQALAAVGYEQYF.

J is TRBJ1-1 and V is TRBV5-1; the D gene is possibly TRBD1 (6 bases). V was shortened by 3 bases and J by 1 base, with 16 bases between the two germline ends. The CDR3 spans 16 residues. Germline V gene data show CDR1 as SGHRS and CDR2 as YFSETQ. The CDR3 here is CASSSTGKGGNTEAFF. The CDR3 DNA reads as TGCGCCAGCAGCTCCACAGGGAAAGGCGGGAACACTGAAGCTTTCTTT.

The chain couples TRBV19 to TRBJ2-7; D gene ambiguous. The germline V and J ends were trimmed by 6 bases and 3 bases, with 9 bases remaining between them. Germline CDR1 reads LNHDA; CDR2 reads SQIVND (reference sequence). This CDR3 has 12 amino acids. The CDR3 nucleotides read TGTGCCAGTAGCGACACTTACTACGAGCAGTACTTC. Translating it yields CASSDTYYEQYF.

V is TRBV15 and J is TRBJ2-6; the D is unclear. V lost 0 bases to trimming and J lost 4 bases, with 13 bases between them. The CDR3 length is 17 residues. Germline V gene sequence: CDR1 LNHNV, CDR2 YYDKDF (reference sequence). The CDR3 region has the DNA TGTGCCACCAGCAGAGATGGTACCGCGGCCGGGGCCAACGTCCTGACTTTC. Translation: CATSRDGTAAGANVLTF.

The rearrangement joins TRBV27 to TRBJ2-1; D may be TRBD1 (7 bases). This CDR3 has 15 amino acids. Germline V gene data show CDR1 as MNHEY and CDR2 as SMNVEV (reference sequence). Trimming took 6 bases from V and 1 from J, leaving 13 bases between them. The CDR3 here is CASRVTGRSYNEQFF. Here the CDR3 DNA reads TGTGCCAGCAGGGTGACAGGGAGGTCCTACAATGAGCAGTTCTTC.

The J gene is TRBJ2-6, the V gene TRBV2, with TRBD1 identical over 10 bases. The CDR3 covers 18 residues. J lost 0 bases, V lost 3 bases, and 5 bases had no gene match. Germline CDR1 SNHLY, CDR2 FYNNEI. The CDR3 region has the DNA TGTGCCAGCAGTGAGAGCCGGGACAGGGGCTCTGGGGCCAACGTCCTGACTTTC. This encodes CASSESRDRGSGANVLTF.

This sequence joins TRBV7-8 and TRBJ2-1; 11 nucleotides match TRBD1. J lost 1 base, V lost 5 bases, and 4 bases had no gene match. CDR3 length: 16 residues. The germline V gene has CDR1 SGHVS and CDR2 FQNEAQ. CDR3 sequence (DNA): TGTGCCAGCAGCAGTAGGGACAGGGGGTCCTACAATGAGCAGTTCTTC. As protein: CASSSRDRGSYNEQFF.

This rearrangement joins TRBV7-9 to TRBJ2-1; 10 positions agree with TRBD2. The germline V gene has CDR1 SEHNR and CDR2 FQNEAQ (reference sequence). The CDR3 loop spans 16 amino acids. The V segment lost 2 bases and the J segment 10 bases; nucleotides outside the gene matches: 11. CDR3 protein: CASSLRSSGSDNEQFF. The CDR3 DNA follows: TGTGCCAGCAGCTTAAGGTCTAGCGGGAGCGATAACGAGCAGTTCTTC.

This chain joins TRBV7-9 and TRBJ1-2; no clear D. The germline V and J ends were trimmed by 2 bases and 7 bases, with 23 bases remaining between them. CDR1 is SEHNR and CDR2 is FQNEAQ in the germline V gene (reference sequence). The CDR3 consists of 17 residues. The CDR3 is CASSLCSVPRRGCGYTF. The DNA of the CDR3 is TGTGCCAGCAGCTTATGCTCGGTTCCCCGCCGCGGTTGTGGCTACACCTTC.

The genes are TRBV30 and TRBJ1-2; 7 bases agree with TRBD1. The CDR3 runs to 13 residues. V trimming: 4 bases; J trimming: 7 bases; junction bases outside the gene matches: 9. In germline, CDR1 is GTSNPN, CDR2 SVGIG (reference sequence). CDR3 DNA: TGTGCCTGGAACGACAGGGACGCGATTGGCTACACCTTC. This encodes CAWNDRDAIGYTF.

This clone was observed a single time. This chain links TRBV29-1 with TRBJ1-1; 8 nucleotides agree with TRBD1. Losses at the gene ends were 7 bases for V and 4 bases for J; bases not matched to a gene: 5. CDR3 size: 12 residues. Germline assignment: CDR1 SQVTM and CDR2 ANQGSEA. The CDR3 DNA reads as TGCAGCGATCGACAGGGGTCCACTGAAGCTTTCTTT. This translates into CSDRQGSTEAFF.

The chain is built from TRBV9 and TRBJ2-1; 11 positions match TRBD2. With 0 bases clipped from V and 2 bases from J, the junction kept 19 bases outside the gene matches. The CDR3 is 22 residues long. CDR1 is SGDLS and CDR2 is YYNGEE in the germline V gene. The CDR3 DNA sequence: TGTGCCAGCAGCGTAGTCCCTGGTAGACAACTAGCGGGAGCCTCGGCCTACAATGAGCAGTTCTTC. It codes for CASSVVPGRQLAGASAYNEQFF.

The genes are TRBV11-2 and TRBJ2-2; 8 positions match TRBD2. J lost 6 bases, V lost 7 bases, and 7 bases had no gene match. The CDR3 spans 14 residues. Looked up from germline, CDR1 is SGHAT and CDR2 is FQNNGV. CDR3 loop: CASTPAGAAGELFF. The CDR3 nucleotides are TGTGCCAGCACGCCAGCGGGAGCAGCCGGGGAGCTGTTTTTT.

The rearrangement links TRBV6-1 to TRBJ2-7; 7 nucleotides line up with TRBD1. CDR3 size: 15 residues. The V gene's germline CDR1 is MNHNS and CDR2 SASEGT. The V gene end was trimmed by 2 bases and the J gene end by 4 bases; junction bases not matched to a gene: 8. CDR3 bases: TGTGCCAGCAGTGAAATCCCGCCAGGGGGATACGAGCAGTACTTC. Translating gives CASSEIPPGGYEQYF.

The CDR3: CAISAVIGLEGNTIYF. CDR3 sequence (DNA): TGTGCCATCAGCGCAGTGATAGGACTGGAAGGAAACACCATATATTTT. The chain uses TRBV10-3 and TRBJ1-3; D ambiguous. The CDR3 contains 16 residues. V was pared by 6 bases and J by 4 bases, with 19 bases between. Per the germline V gene, CDR1 is ENHRY and CDR2 is SYGVKD.

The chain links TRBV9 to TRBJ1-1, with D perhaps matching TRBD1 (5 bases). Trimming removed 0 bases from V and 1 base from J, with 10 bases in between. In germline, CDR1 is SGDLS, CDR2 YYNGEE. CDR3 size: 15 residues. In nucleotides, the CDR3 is TGTGCCAGCAGCGTAGTGGAGACAGAGAACACTGAAGCTTTCTTT. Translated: CASSVVETENTEAFF.

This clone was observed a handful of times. CDR3 protein: CASIGTGNSPLHF. The CDR3 DNA reads TGTGCCAGTATAGGGACAGGGAATTCACCCCTCCACTTT. V is TRBV6-1 and J is TRBJ1-6, with 9 nucleotides matching TRBD1. CDR3 length: 13 residues. Germline trimming cut 9 bases from V and 7 bases from J; bases unmatched to any gene: 4. CDR1 MNHNS and CDR2 SASEGT come from the germline V gene.

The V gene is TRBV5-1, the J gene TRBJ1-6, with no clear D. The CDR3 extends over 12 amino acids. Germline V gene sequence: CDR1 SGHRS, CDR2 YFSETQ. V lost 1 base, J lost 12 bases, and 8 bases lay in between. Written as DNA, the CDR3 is TGCGCCAGCAGCTTGATCGGTCAACCCCTCCACTTT. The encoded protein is CASSLIGQPLHF.

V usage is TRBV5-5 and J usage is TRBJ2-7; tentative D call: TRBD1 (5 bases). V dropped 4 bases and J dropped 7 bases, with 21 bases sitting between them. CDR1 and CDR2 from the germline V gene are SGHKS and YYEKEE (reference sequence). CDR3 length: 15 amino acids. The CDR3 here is CASSTGRVPPEEQYF. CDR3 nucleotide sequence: TGTGCCAGCAGCACGGGCAGGGTACCTCCGGAAGAGCAGTACTTC.

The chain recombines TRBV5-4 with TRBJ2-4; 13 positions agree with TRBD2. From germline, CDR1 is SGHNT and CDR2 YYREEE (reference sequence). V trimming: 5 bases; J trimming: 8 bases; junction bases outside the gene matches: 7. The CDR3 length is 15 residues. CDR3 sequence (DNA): TGTGCCAGCAGTAAAACTAGCGGGGGGGGACACATTCAGTACTTC. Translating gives CASSKTSGGGHIQYF.

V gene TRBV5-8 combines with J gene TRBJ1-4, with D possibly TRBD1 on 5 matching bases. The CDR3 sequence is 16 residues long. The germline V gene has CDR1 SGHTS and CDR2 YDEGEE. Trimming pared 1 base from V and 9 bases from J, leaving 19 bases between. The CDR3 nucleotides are TGTGCCAGCAGCTTGTCTGGGTCCAGGGAGGGGAAAAAACTGTTTTTT. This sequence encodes CASSLSGSREGKKLFF.

CDR3 coding DNA: TGTGCCAGCTCACCACCGAACCAGAGAGGGACTGAAGCTTTCTTT. Residues: CASSPPNQRGTEAFF. The gene calls are TRBV18 and TRBJ1-1, with D uncertain. Trimming shortened V by 0 bases and J by 5 bases, and 13 bases separated the two germline ends. Per germline, CDR1 KGHSH and CDR2 LQKENI. This CDR3 comprises 15 residues.

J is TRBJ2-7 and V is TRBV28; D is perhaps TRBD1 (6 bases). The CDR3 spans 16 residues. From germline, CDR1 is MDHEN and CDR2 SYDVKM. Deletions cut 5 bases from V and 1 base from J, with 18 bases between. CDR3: CASSSWTWTDSYEQYF. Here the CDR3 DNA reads TGTGCCAGCAGTAGCTGGACTTGGACAGATTCCTACGAGCAGTACTTC.